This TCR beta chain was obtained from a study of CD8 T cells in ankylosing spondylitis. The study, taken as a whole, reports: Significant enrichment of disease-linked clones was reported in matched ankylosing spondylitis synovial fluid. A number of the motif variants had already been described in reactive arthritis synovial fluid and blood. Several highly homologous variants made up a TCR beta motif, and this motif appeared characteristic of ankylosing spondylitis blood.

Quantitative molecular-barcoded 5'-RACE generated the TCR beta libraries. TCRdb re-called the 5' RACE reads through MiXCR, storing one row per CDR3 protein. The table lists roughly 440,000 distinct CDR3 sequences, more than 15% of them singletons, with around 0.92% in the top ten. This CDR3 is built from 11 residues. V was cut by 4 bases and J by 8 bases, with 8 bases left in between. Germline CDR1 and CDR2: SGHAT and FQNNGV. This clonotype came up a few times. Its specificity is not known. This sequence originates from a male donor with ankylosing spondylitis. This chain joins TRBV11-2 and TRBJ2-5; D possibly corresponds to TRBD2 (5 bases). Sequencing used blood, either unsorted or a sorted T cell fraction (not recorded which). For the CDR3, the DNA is TGTGCCAGCAGCTCCTCTAGCACCCAGTACTTC. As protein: CASSSSSTQYF.